A single sample is the source of the 30 T cell receptor beta chains below, sequenced in a study of monozygotic twins with inflammatory bowel disease. One entry per CDR3 protein, without DNA, is what TCRdb gives after re-calling the 5' RACE reads. This sample contains more than 300,000 distinct CDR3 sequences. The specimen was blood. The receptors stem from a human donor with ulcerative colitis or Crohn's disease, or a healthy co-twin of an affected twin (not recorded which).

J is TRBJ2-7 and V is TRBV20-1. Per germline, CDR1 DFQATT and CDR2 SNEGSKA (reference sequence). This CDR3 region has 12 residues. The CDR3 sequence is CSARANSYEQYF.

This sequence joins TRBV19 and TRBJ1-4. Germline-derived CDR1 and CDR2 are LNHDA and SQIVND (reference sequence). The CDR3 has 16 residues. The CDR3 is CASSTPPWMANEKLFF.

The genes are TRBV15 and TRBJ2-7; the TRBD1 assignment by TCRdb is unverifiable without DNA. The CDR3 runs 17 residues. From germline, CDR1 is LNHNV and CDR2 YYDKDF (reference sequence). This CDR3 reads CATSREAPGTATYEQYF. Full variable domain (rest looked up from reference TRBV15 and TRBJ2-7): DAMVIQNPRYQVTQFGKPVTLSCSQTLNHNVMYWYQQKSSQAPKLLFHYYDKDFNNEADTPDNFQSRRPNTSFCFLDIRSPGLGDTAMYLCATSREAPGTATYEQYFGPGTRLTVT.

V usage is TRBV7-2 and J usage is TRBJ2-3; the TCRdb D gene call, TRBD1, has no DNA to confirm it. The CDR3 runs 15 residues. Per the germline V gene, CDR1 is SGHTA and CDR2 is FQGNSA. The CDR3 sequence is CASSLWGQSTDTQYF.

J is TRBJ1-2 and V is TRBV20-1; the TRBD1 assignment by TCRdb is unverifiable without DNA. CDR1 and CDR2 from the germline V gene are DFQATT and SNEGSKA (reference sequence). The CDR3 contains 12 residues. CDR3 amino acids: CSAPQDNYGYTF.

V and J are TRBV7-2 and TRBJ1-1. Germline CDR1 SGHTA, CDR2 FQGNSA. This CDR3 has 15 amino acids. Here the CDR3 reads CASSLGARGRTEAFF.

The chain carries TRBV28 and TRBJ2-5. The CDR3 has 12 residues. Germline lookup yields CDR1 MDHEN and CDR2 SYDVKM. CDR3: CASAWTQETQYF.

The gene calls are TRBV6-5 and TRBJ1-6. The germline V gene has CDR1 MNHEY and CDR2 SVGAGI. The CDR3 runs to 13 residues. The chain's CDR3 is CASSSYIYSPLHF.

This chain joins TRBV10-3 and TRBJ2-3; TCRdb designates TRBD1, a call that cannot be tested without DNA. This CDR3 comprises 16 residues. CDR1 is ENHRY and CDR2 is SYGVKD in the germline V gene. CDR3: CAISGGFRHRRDTQYF.

Here the CDR3 reads CATSTGTFGETQYF. The chain is built from TRBV15 and TRBJ2-5; the TCRdb call, TRBD1, lacks DNA for checking. CDR3 length equals 14 residues. The germline V gene has CDR1 LNHNV and CDR2 YYDKDF (reference sequence).

The gene calls are TRBV27 and TRBJ2-3; TCRdb indicates TRBD2, and absent DNA this call remains unverified. The CDR3 runs 16 residues. Germline values: CDR1 MNHEY, CDR2 SMNVEV (reference sequence). The CDR3 region is CASSQGTSGRGDTQYF.

This chain uses TRBV19 with TRBJ2-7; TCRdb's D call, TRBD2, is unchecked because there is no DNA. CDR3 size: 15 residues. Germline lookup yields CDR1 LNHDA and CDR2 SQIVND (reference sequence). CDR3 loop: CASSPWNRGTYEQYF. The variable domain in full, with the rest retrieved from reference TRBV19 and TRBJ2-7, is DGGITQSPKYLFRKEGQNVTLSCEQNLNHDAMYWYRQDPGQGLRLIYYSQIVNDFQKGDIAEGYSVSREKKESFPLTVTSAQKNPTAFYLCASSPWNRGTYEQYFGPGTRLTVT.

The chain has TRBV27 and TRBJ1-2. Germline assignment: CDR1 MNHEY and CDR2 SMNVEV (reference sequence). CDR3 length: 17 residues. The CDR3 spells CASSFPKQKTALNGYTF.

The CDR3 here is CAISDFIGGARSPQHF. The chain uses TRBV10-3 and TRBJ1-5; as DNA is missing, the TRBD1 call by TCRdb cannot be tested. Per the germline V gene, CDR1 is ENHRY and CDR2 is SYGVKD. This CDR3 spans 16 amino acids.

The rearrangement links TRBV10-3 to TRBJ1-5; TCRdb's D call, TRBD1, is unchecked because there is no DNA. In germline, CDR1 is ENHRY, CDR2 SYGVKD. CDR3 length: 17 amino acids. The CDR3 loop is CAISEIKGQFSNQPQHF.

This sequence joins TRBV20-1 and TRBJ2-1. This CDR3 has 16 amino acids. Germline V gene sequence: CDR1 DFQATT, CDR2 SNEGSKA (reference sequence). This CDR3 is CSARSLAGATFDEQFF.

The rearrangement links TRBV7-2 to TRBJ2-7; TCRdb lists TRBD1, though no DNA is available to test this call. Germline CDR1 and CDR2: SGHTA and FQGNSA. This CDR3 has 14 amino acids. The CDR3 spells CASSLVWGRNEQYF.

This chain uses TRBV7-2 with TRBJ2-5. Looked up from germline, CDR1 is SGHTA and CDR2 is FQGNSA. This CDR3 contains 15 residues. CDR3 amino acids: CASSPLAFVGETQYF.

The CDR3 protein is CASSPIKDEQYF. The genes are TRBV7-9 and TRBJ2-7. Germline lookup yields CDR1 SEHNR and CDR2 FQNEAQ (reference sequence). This CDR3 is 12 amino acids long. Drawing the rest from reference TRBV7-9 and TRBJ2-7, the complete variable domain is DTGVSQNPRHKITKRGQNVTFRCDPISEHNRLYWYRQTLGQGPEFLTYFQNEAQLEKSRLLSDRFSAERPKGSFSTLEIQRTEQGDSAMYLCASSPIKDEQYFGPGTRLTVT.

The chain is built from TRBV21-1 and TRBJ1-1; the D gene TCRdb calls, TRBD1, cannot be checked with no DNA. TRBV21-1 is recorded as a pseudogene. The CDR3 loop spans 14 amino acids. The CDR3 loop reads CASIIEGAGTEAFF.

The genes are TRBV4-3 and TRBJ1-4. CDR3 size: 17 residues. The germline CDR1 and CDR2 sequences are LGHNA and YSLEER. CDR3 sequence: CASSQENGFATNEKLFF.

The J gene is TRBJ2-5, the V gene TRBV28; absent DNA, TCRdb's TRBD1 call cannot be checked. Germline V gives CDR1 MDHEN, CDR2 SYDVKM. This CDR3 has 15 amino acids. The CDR3: CASSFGVRGQETQYF. Based on the CDR3 plus reference TRBV28 and TRBJ2-5, the full variable domain is DVKVTQSSRYLVKRTGEKVFLECVQDMDHENMFWYRQDPGLGLRLIYFSYDVKMKEKGDIPEGYSVSREKKERFSLILESASTNQTSMYLCASSFGVRGQETQYFGPGTRLLVL.

The chain uses TRBV12-3 or TRBV12-4 and TRBJ2-5. This CDR3 has 13 amino acids. The CDR3 loop reads CASSFHRRETQYF.

The genes are TRBV12-3 or TRBV12-4 and TRBJ2-1; checking the TCRdb D call of TRBD2 is not possible without DNA. This CDR3 spans 16 amino acids. CDR3 residues: CASSPGTSGLYNEQFF.

This chain uses TRBV6-2 or TRBV6-3 with TRBJ2-7. Germline values: CDR1 MNHEY, CDR2 SVGEGT. The CDR3 totals 15 residues. The chain's CDR3 is CASYPSAVPTYEQYF.

V and J are TRBV12-3 or TRBV12-4 and TRBJ2-6. The CDR3 extends over 15 amino acids. Here the CDR3 reads CASSHGSSGANVLTF.

The chain recombines TRBV20-1 with TRBJ1-2; TCRdb's D call, TRBD1, is unchecked because there is no DNA. The CDR3 covers 14 residues. CDR1 is DFQATT and CDR2 is SNEGSKA in the germline V gene (reference sequence). The chain's CDR3 is CSAIQGRANYGYTF.

The chain couples TRBV6-6 to TRBJ1-1; TCRdb reports TRBD1, a call that lacks DNA to check it against. This CDR3 is built from 14 residues. The germline V gene has CDR1 MNHNY and CDR2 SVGAGI (reference sequence). The CDR3 loop is CASRTGGAEGEAFF.

The V gene is TRBV20-1, the J gene TRBJ1-4; TCRdb designates TRBD1, a call that cannot be tested without DNA. Per the germline V gene, CDR1 is DFQATT and CDR2 is SNEGSKA (reference sequence). This CDR3 is built from 13 residues. CDR3 sequence reads: CSARGTENEKLFF.

The chain joins TRBV20-1 to TRBJ2-4. In germline, CDR1 is DFQATT, CDR2 SNEGSKA (reference sequence). The CDR3 is 13 residues long. The CDR3 loop reads CSARALAKNIQYF.